These 2 T cell receptor beta chains came from one sample sequenced in a study of blood T cell repertoires in COVID-19. The table came from immunoSEQ multiplex PCR; TCRdb's copy has only in-frame clones and leaves some out. The sample comprises roughly 340,000 clones, over 75% of which are singletons, and roughly 2% rests with the top ten. Sequencing used PBMCs or T cells enriched from blood (not recorded which). Receptors were obtained from a man aged 35 to 55 in a cohort exposed to, infected with or recovered from COVID-19 (not recorded which).

V gene TRBV29-1 combines with J gene TRBJ1-1, with 7 nucleotides matching TRBD1. With V trimmed by 6 bases and J by 2 bases, 3 bases remained unmatched. The germline V gene has CDR1 SQVTM and CDR2 ANQGSEA. This CDR3 contains 12 residues. The DNA for the CDR3 is TGCAGCGTGGACAGGATTAACACTGAAGCTTTCTTT. Amino acid sequence: CSVDRINTEAFF. Based on the CDR3 plus reference TRBV29-1 and TRBJ1-1, the full variable domain is SAVISQKPSRDICQRGTSLTIQCQVDSQVTMMFWYRQQPGQSLTLIATANQGSEATYESGFVIDKFPISRPNLTFSTLTVSNMSPEDSSIYLCSVDRINTEAFFGQGTRLTVV.

CDR3 coding DNA: TGTGCCAGCAGCTTACATGGCGGGACTAACACAGATACGCAGTATTTT. Translating it yields CASSLHGGTNTDTQYF. This chain connects TRBV7-3 to TRBJ2-3; 7 bases are shared with TRBD2. CDR3 length: 16 residues. Germline assignment: CDR1 SGHTA and CDR2 FQGTGA. With V trimmed by 2 bases and J by 2 bases, 7 bases remained unmatched.